These 30 T cell receptor beta chains were sequenced from one sample in a study of early T cells in non-severe SARS-CoV-2 infection. TCRdb itself ran the 5' RACE reads through MiXCR, one entry per CDR3 protein. The table lists roughly 67,000 distinct CDR3 sequences, roughly 10% of them singletons. Sequenced material: whole blood. The receptors derive from an adult who was a healthcare worker with PCR-confirmed SARS-CoV-2 infection or an uninfected control (not recorded which).

This clonotype has at least ten counts. This chain's CDR3 is CATSLHRPITDTQYF. DNA of the CDR3: TGTGCCACCTCTTTACATCGGCCGATTACAGATACGCAGTATTTT. The chain couples TRBV6-5 to TRBJ2-3; D is ambiguous. With 10 bases removed from V and 3 bases from J, the gap between germline ends came to 20 bases. CDR1 and CDR2 (germline): MNHEY, SVGAGI. The CDR3 length is 15 residues.

This clonotype was observed many times. The chain recombines TRBV20-1 with TRBJ2-7; 8 nucleotides align to TRBD2. Germline V CDR1 and CDR2: DFQATT, SNEGSKA (reference sequence). V lost 5 bases, J lost 0 bases, and 3 bases stayed unmatched. The CDR3 is 13 residues long. CDR3 DNA sequence: TGCAGTGCTTATAGCGGGAACTCCTACGAGCAGTACTTC. This codes for CSAYSGNSYEQYF.

The chain combines TRBV5-1 with TRBJ2-3; 13 positions agree with TRBD2. In germline, CDR1 is SGHRS, CDR2 YFSETQ. V shed 2 bases, J shed 3 bases, and the junction held 9 bases outside the gene matches. CDR3 length equals 18 residues. This CDR3 reads CASSFVPTSGRATDTQYF. Written as DNA, the CDR3 is TGCGCCAGCAGCTTTGTCCCCACTAGCGGGAGGGCGACAGATACGCAGTATTTT.

This clonotype has ten or more counts. This rearrangement joins TRBV18 to TRBJ2-7, with D perhaps being TRBD1 or TRBD2 (5 bases each). V was pared by 5 bases and J by 2 bases, with 16 bases between. Germline V lookup: CDR1 KGHSH, CDR2 LQKENI. This CDR3 is 15 amino acids long. The CDR3, as DNA: TGTGCCAGCTCATACTCCGGGACGGCTCCCTACGAGCAGTACTTC. Encoded protein: CASSYSGTAPYEQYF.

This clonotype was counted many times. This chain joins TRBV6-2 or TRBV6-3 and TRBJ2-7; the D gene is possibly TRBD1 (6 bases). V lost 8 bases and J 12 bases, leaving 29 bases between the germline ends. The CDR3 has 15 residues. Germline lookup yields CDR1 MNHEY and CDR2 SVGEGT. CDR3 DNA: TGTGCCAGCCAGTCAACCAGGGGAATACAGCTTCGACGGTACTTC. This codes for CASQSTRGIQLRRYF.

A few counts support this clonotype. The V and J genes are TRBV29-1 and TRBJ2-3; 12 nucleotides agree with TRBD1. The junction had 6 bases not matched to a gene; V was cut back by 7 bases and J by 1 base. From germline, CDR1 is SQVTM and CDR2 ANQGSEA. CDR3 length: 15 residues. Here the CDR3 DNA reads TGCAGCGGGGGACAGGGGGCCATTCGCACAGATACGCAGTATTTT. Amino acids: CSGGQGAIRTDTQYF.

This clonotype was counted many times. The chain links TRBV28 to TRBJ2-2; TRBD2 aligns across 14 bases. The ends lost 5 bases at V and 4 bases at J; junction bases unmatched: 6. Germline lookup yields CDR1 MDHEN and CDR2 SYDVKM. CDR3 length equals 17 residues. CDR3 protein: CASSPGTSGRGTGELFF. The CDR3 DNA sequence: TGTGCCAGCAGTCCCGGGACTAGCGGGAGAGGCACCGGGGAGCTGTTTTTT.

This chain links TRBV3-1 with TRBJ2-3; 10 bases align to TRBD2. The CDR3 has 15 amino acids. The V and J ends lost 3 bases and 2 bases, in that order; junction bases with no gene match: 2. Germline V gene lookup returns CDR1 LGHDT and CDR2 YNNKEL (reference sequence). The CDR3 nucleotides read TGTGCCAGCAGCCAGACTAGCGGGCCCACAGATACGCAGTATTTT. Translating gives CASSQTSGPTDTQYF.

The genes are TRBV9 and TRBJ2-3; TRBD2 matches at 8 bases. Germline lookup yields CDR1 SGDLS and CDR2 YYNGEE. There are 15 residues in the CDR3. V was pared by 0 bases and J by 6 bases, with 6 bases of the junction left unmatched. For the CDR3, the DNA is TGTGCCAGCAGCGTAGTAGAAGCGGGAGCCGATACGCAGTATTTT. Its translation is CASSVVEAGADTQYF.

This clonotype was counted many times. This chain uses TRBV28 with TRBJ2-3; 9 bases map to TRBD2. The V segment lost 3 bases and the J segment 5 bases; nucleotides outside the gene matches: 6. Germline CDR1 and CDR2: MDHEN and SYDVKM. This CDR3 is built from 15 residues. As DNA, the CDR3 is TGTGCCAGCAGTTTGTTTGCGGGAGGGGGAGATACGCAGTATTTT. Translation gives CASSLFAGGGDTQYF.

This clonotype showed up many times. This chain links TRBV9 with TRBJ2-1, with D perhaps TRBD2 (5 bases). There are 16 residues in the CDR3. Per the germline V gene, CDR1 is SGDLS and CDR2 is YYNGEE. V lost 4 bases to trimming and J lost 5 bases, with 19 bases between them. The CDR3 nucleotides read TGTGCCAGCAGCCCACCTCTAGCTGGCGGACACAATGAGCAGTTCTTC. It is translated as CASSPPLAGGHNEQFF.

This clonotype was detected only a few times. This sequence joins TRBV10-2 and TRBJ2-3; tentatively, D is TRBD1 or TRBD2 (6 bases each). Trimming took 8 bases from V and 3 from J, leaving 18 bases between them. This CDR3 spans 15 amino acids. Germline lookup yields CDR1 WSHSY and CDR2 SAAADI. The CDR3 nucleotides are TGCGCCAGCCGGGGGCAGGGGACGATAACAGATACGCAGTATTTT. Translating gives CASRGQGTITDTQYF.

This clonotype was observed at least ten times. The V gene is TRBV7-3, the J gene TRBJ2-2, with D uncertain. CDR3 length equals 16 residues. Deletions cut 5 bases from V and 2 bases from J, with 15 bases between. The germline V gene has CDR1 SGHTA and CDR2 FQGTGA. The CDR3 DNA reads TGTGCCAGCAGCCCTGCCCAAACGAGAAACACCGGGGAGCTGTTTTTT. Residues: CASSPAQTRNTGELFF.

The chain couples TRBV29-1 to TRBJ2-1, with 10 nucleotides matching TRBD2. The junction had 8 bases not matched to a gene; V was cut back by 7 bases and J by 5 bases. The CDR3 spans 14 residues. The germline CDR1 and CDR2 sequences are SQVTM and ANQGSEA. The CDR3 protein is CSAVRTSGNNEQFF. For the CDR3, the DNA is TGCAGCGCCGTCCGGACTAGCGGTAACAATGAGCAGTTCTTC.

The rearrangement joins TRBV5-1 to TRBJ1-6; D uncertain. In germline, CDR1 is SGHRS, CDR2 YFSETQ. The CDR3 is 16 residues long. The V gene lost 4 bases and the J gene lost 5 bases, with 16 bases spanning the gap. Here the CDR3 reads CASSITVAGNNSPLHF. The CDR3 coding sequence is TGCGCCAGCAGCATCACCGTAGCGGGGAATAATTCACCCCTCCACTTT. Using reference TRBV5-1 and TRBJ1-6 for the parts outside the CDR3, the full variable domain is KAGVTQTPRYLIKTRGQQVTLSCSPISGHRSVSWYQQTPGQGLQFLFEYFSETQRNKGNFPGRFSGRQFSNSRSEMNVSTLELGDSALYLCASSITVAGNNSPLHFGNGTRLTVT.

This clonotype was seen a handful of times. The gene calls are TRBV27 and TRBJ2-7; 10 nucleotides agree with TRBD1. V gave up 8 bases and J gave up 4 bases; unmatched junction bases: 8. The CDR3 is 14 amino acids. Looked up from germline, CDR1 is MNHEY and CDR2 is SMNVEV (reference sequence). CDR3: CASRSGTGAYEQYF. The CDR3 DNA sequence: TGTGCCAGCCGTTCCGGGACAGGGGCTTACGAGCAGTACTTC.

The table lists this clonotype with many counts. J is TRBJ1-4 and V is TRBV4-2; D is unresolved. The CDR3 sequence is 14 residues long. V lost 4 bases to trimming and J lost 4 bases, with 10 bases between them. CDR1 is LGHNA and CDR2 is YNFKEQ in the germline V gene. The CDR3 bases are TGTGCCAGCAGCCTCTCGGGCGTTAATGAAAAACTGTTTTTT. It translates to CASSLSGVNEKLFF.

The chain uses TRBV19 and TRBJ1-5; D uncertain. Trimming removed 8 bases from V and 5 bases from J, with 13 bases in between. The CDR3 has 13 residues. Per the germline V gene, CDR1 is LNHDA and CDR2 is SQIVND (reference sequence). The DNA for the CDR3 is TGTGCCAGTGTTTCGGGGAATTATCAGCCCCAGCATTTT. Its protein is CASVSGNYQPQHF.

V usage is TRBV12-3 or TRBV12-4 and J usage is TRBJ1-1; weak D call: TRBD1 (5 bases). Trimming took 1 base from V and 10 from J, leaving 13 bases between them. CDR3 length: 13 residues. Written as DNA, the CDR3 is TGTGCCAGCAGTTTAGGGTCGGACATTGGAGCTTTCTTT. Protein sequence: CASSLGSDIGAFF.

This clonotype was observed at least ten times. The J gene is TRBJ2-7, the V gene TRBV9; D may match TRBD1 or TRBD2 (5 bases each). Germline CDR1 is SGDLS and CDR2 is YYNGEE. The ends were cut back, 0 bases at V and 2 bases at J, with 15 bases in the middle. The CDR3 sequence is 16 residues long. This chain's CDR3 is CASSVAPGTVAYEQYF. In nucleotides, the CDR3 is TGTGCCAGCAGCGTAGCTCCCGGGACGGTAGCCTACGAGCAGTACTTC.

This clonotype was seen many times. V gene TRBV11-2 combines with J gene TRBJ2-1; 13 bases map to TRBD2. The CDR3 length is 17 residues. V shed 5 bases, J shed 7 bases, and the junction held 11 bases outside the gene matches. Germline loops: CDR1 SGHAT, CDR2 FQNNGV. CDR3 sequence (DNA): TGTGCCAGCAGCCCCGGGACTAGCGGGAAGATCTGGAATGAGCAGTTCTTC. It codes for CASSPGTSGKIWNEQFF. The full variable domain, in which reference TRBV11-2 and TRBJ2-1 provide the parts outside the CDR3, is EAGVAQSPRYKIIEKRQSVAFWCNPISGHATLYWYQQILGQGPKLLIQFQNNGVVDDSQLPKDRFSAERLKGVDSTLKIQPAKLEDSAVYLCASSPGTSGKIWNEQFFGPGTRLTVL.

This clonotype was seen many times. The CDR3 nucleotides read TGTGCCAGCAGCTTAATTCTAGCGGGAGGGTTTGAGCAGTTCTTC. This codes for CASSLILAGGFEQFF. The V gene is TRBV7-3, the J gene TRBJ2-1; 12 bases align to TRBD2. CDR1 is SGHTA, CDR2 FQGTGA, per germline. This CDR3 contains 15 residues. J was trimmed by 9 bases and V by 1 base; bases with no gene match: 4. The variable domain in full, with the rest retrieved from reference TRBV7-3 and TRBJ2-1, is GAGVSQTPSNKVTEKGKYVELRCDPISGHTALYWYRQSLGQGPEFLIYFQGTGAADDSGLPNDRFFAVRPEGSVSTLKIQRTERGDSAVYLCASSLILAGGFEQFFGPGTRLTVL.

The chain links TRBV7-9 to TRBJ2-3; a possible D gene is TRBD2 (5 bases). Trimming pared 1 base from V and 4 bases from J, leaving 24 bases between. This CDR3 spans 19 amino acids. The V gene's germline CDR1 is SEHNR and CDR2 FQNEAQ (reference sequence). The CDR3 is CASSLGTVISQFPPDTQYF. The CDR3 bases are TGTGCCAGCAGCTTAGGGACTGTCATTAGTCAATTTCCCCCAGATACGCAGTATTTT.

This clonotype was seen only a few times. The chain has TRBV6-2 or TRBV6-3 and TRBJ1-5; D is possibly TRBD1 (6 bases). The CDR3 runs 15 residues. CDR1 and CDR2 (germline): MNHEY, SVGEGT. V dropped 2 bases and J dropped 4 bases, with 12 bases sitting between them. The CDR3 is CASSYNRVGNQPQHF. The DNA of the CDR3 is TGTGCCAGCAGTTACAACAGGGTGGGGAATCAGCCCCAGCATTTT.

The chain combines TRBV27 with TRBJ1-5; tentatively, D is TRBD1 (5 bases). The CDR3 consists of 13 residues. Per germline, CDR1 MNHEY and CDR2 SMNVEV (reference sequence). V was shortened by 8 bases and J by 6 bases, with 14 bases between the two germline ends. Here the CDR3 reads CASPPGTRQPQHF. In DNA form, the CDR3 reads TGTGCCAGCCCCCCCGGGACGCGTCAGCCCCAGCATTTT.

This clonotype has ten or more counts. The chain carries TRBV7-8 and TRBJ1-1; D is undetermined. The CDR3 totals 13 residues. The V end was cut by 1 base, the J end by 1 base, with 4 bases between. The germline CDR1 and CDR2 sequences are SGHVS and FQNEAQ. The CDR3 DNA sequence: TGTGCCAGCAGCTTAGTGGGGAACACTGAAGCTTTCTTT. Translation gives CASSLVGNTEAFF.

This clonotype was seen at least ten times. The rearrangement joins TRBV28 to TRBJ1-1; 7 bases agree with TRBD1. The germline V gene encodes CDR1 MDHEN and CDR2 SYDVKM. The CDR3 consists of 16 residues. The V gene end was trimmed by 4 bases and the J gene end by 0 bases; junction bases not matched to a gene: 8. This chain's CDR3 is CASSSGTAFMNTEAFF. DNA for the CDR3: TGTGCCAGCAGTTCCGGGACAGCCTTCATGAACACTGAAGCTTTCTTT.

This clonotype was counted at least ten times. The chain recombines TRBV20-1 with TRBJ2-2, with D perhaps assigned TRBD1 or TRBD2 (5 bases each). The germline V gene encodes CDR1 DFQATT and CDR2 SNEGSKA (reference sequence). V was trimmed by 2 bases and J by 2 bases, leaving 9 bases between them. CDR3 length: 14 residues. Written as DNA, the CDR3 is TGCAGTGCTAGAAAACGGGACAACACCGGGGAGCTGTTTTTT. Translating it yields CSARKRDNTGELFF.

The genes are TRBV28 and TRBJ1-1, with D tentatively TRBD1 (5 bases). The CDR3 is 16 amino acids. Per germline, CDR1 MDHEN and CDR2 SYDVKM. V was trimmed by 0 bases and J by 5 bases, leaving 16 bases between them. The CDR3: CASSLWILPGETEAFF. DNA of the CDR3: TGTGCCAGCAGTTTATGGATCTTACCGGGGGAGACTGAAGCTTTCTTT.

This clonotype came up a few times. The chain employs TRBV6-6 and TRBJ1-1; no clear D gene. Trimming cost V 6 bases and J 1 base, with 12 bases left between them. CDR3 length: 14 amino acids. CDR1 MNHNY and CDR2 SVGAGI come from the germline V gene (reference sequence). The chain's CDR3 is CASSDLLPNTEAFF. The DNA for the CDR3 is TGTGCCAGCAGCGATTTGTTGCCGAACACTGAAGCTTTCTTT.